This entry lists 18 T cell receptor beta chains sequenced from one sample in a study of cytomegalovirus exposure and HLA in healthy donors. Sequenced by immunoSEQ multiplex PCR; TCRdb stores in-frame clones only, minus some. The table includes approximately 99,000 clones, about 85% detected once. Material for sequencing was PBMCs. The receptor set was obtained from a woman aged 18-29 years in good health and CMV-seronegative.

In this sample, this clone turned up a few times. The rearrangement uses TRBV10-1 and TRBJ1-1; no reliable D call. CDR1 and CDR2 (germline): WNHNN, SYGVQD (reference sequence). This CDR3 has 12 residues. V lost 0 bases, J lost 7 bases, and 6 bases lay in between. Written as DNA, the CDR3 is TGCGCCAGCAGTGAGTCCGCTAGTGAAGCTTTCTTT. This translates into CASSESASEAFF.

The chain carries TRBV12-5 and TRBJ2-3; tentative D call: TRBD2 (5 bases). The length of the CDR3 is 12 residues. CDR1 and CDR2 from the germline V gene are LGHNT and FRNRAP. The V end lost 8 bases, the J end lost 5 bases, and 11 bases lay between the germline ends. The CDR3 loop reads CASSRAGDTQYF. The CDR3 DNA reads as TGTGCTAGTTCGCGGGCAGGAGATACGCAGTATTTT.

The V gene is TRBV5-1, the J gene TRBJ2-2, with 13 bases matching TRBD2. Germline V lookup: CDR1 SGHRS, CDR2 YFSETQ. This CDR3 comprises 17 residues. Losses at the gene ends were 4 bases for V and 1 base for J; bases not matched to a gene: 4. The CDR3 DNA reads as TGCGCCAGCAGCCTGGGACTAGCGGGGTTGAACACCGGGGAGCTGTTTTTT. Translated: CASSLGLAGLNTGELFF.

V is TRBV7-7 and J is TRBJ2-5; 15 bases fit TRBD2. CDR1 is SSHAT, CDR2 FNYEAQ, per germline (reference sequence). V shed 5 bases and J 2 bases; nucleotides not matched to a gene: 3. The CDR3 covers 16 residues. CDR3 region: CASSDGTSGGQETQYF. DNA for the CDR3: TGTGCCAGCAGCGACGGGACTAGCGGGGGGCAAGAGACCCAGTACTTC.

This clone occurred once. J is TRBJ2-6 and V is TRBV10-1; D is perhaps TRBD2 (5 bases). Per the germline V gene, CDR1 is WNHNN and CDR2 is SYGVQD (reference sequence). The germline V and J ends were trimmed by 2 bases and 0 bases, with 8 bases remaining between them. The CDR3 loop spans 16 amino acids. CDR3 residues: CASSEGGYSGANVLTF. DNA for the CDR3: TGCGCCAGCAGTGAGGGCGGGTACTCTGGGGCCAACGTCCTGACTTTC.

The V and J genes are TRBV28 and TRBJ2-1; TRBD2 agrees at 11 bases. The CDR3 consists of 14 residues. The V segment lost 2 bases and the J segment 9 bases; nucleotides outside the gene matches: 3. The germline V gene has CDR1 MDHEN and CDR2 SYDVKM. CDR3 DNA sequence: TGTGCCAGCAGTTTAACTAGCGGGGGTAGTGAGCAGTTCTTC. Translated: CASSLTSGGSEQFF. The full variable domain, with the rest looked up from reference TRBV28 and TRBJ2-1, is DVKVTQSSRYLVKRTGEKVFLECVQDMDHENMFWYRQDPGLGLRLIYFSYDVKMKEKGDIPEGYSVSREKKERFSLILESASTNQTSMYLCASSLTSGGSEQFFGPGTRLTVL.

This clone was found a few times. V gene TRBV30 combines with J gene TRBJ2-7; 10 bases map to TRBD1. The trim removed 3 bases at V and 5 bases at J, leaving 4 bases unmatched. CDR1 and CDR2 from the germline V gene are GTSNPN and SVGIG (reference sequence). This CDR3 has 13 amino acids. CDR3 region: CAWSYGTGDEQYF. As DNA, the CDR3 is TGTGCCTGGAGCTACGGGACAGGGGACGAGCAGTACTTC.

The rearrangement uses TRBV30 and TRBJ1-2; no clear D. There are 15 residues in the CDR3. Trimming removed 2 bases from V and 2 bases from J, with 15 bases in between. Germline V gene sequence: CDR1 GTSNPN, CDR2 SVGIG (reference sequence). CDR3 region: CAWSLGSSPNYGYTF. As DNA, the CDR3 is TGTGCCTGGAGTTTAGGGAGCTCCCCCAACTATGGCTACACCTTC.

This CDR3 reads CASTGSGGIYNEQFF. CDR3 DNA: TGTGCCAGCACCGGAAGCGGGGGGATCTACAATGAGCAGTTCTTC. The chain uses TRBV2 and TRBJ2-1, with 9 bases lining up with TRBD2. With V trimmed by 7 bases and J by 3 bases, 7 bases remained unmatched. Germline loops: CDR1 SNHLY, CDR2 FYNNEI. There are 15 residues in the CDR3.

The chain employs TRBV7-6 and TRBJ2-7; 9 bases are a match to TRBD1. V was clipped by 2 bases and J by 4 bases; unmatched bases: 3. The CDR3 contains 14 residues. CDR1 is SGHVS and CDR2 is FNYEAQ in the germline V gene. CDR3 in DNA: TGTGCCAGCAGCTTACAACAGGGGGCTTACGAGCAGTACTTC. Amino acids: CASSLQQGAYEQYF.

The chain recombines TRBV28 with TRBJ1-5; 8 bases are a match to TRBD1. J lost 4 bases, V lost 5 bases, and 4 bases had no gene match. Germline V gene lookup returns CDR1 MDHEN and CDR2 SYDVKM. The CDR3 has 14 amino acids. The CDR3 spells CASSARQGNQPQHF. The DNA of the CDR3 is TGTGCCAGCAGTGCCCGACAGGGGAATCAGCCCCAGCATTTT.

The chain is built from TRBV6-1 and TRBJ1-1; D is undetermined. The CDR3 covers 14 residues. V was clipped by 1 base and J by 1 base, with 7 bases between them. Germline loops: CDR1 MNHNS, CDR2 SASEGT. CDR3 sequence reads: CASSEDTSNTEAFF. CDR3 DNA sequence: TGTGCCAGCAGTGAAGATACATCGAACACTGAAGCTTTCTTT.

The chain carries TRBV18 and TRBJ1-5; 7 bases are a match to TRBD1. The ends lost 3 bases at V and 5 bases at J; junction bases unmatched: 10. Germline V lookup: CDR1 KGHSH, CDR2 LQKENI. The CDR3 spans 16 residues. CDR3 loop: CASSPPTGPLDQPQHF. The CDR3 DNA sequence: TGTGCCAGCTCACCGCCGACAGGGCCGCTCGATCAGCCCCAGCATTTT.

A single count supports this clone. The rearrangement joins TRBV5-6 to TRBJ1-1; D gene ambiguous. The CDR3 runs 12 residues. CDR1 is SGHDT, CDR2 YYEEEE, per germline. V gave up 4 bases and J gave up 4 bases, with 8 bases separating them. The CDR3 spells CASSHPGTEAFF. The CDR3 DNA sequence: TGTGCCAGCAGCCACCCGGGCACTGAAGCTTTCTTT.

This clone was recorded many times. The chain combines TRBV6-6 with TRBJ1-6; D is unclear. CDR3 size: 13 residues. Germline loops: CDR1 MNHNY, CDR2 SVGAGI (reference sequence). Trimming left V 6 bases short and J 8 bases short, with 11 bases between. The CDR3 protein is CASRSLHDSPLHF. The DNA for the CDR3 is TGTGCCAGCAGGTCCTTACATGATTCACCCCTCCACTTT.

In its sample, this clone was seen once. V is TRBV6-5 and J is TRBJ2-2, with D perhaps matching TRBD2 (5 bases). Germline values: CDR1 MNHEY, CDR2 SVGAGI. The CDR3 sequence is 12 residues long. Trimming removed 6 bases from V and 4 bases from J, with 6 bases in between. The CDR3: CASRGSTGELFF. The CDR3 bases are TGTGCCAGCAGAGGGAGCACCGGGGAGCTGTTTTTT.

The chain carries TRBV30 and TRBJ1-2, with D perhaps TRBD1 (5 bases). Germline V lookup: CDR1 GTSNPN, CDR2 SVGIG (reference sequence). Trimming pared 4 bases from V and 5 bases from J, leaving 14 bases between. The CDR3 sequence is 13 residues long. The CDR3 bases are TGTGCCTGGACGGGGGAGAAAGAATATGGCTACACCTTC. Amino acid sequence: CAWTGEKEYGYTF.

Here the CDR3 reads CASSRPQDRGTYGYTF. Here the CDR3 DNA reads TGTGCCAGCAGCCGCCCCCAGGACAGGGGTACCTATGGCTACACCTTC. The chain links TRBV5-4 to TRBJ1-2, with TRBD1 matching 9 bases. From germline, CDR1 is SGHNT and CDR2 YYREEE (reference sequence). V gave up 4 bases and J gave up 4 bases; unmatched junction bases: 11. The CDR3 contains 16 residues. The whole variable domain, remainder taken from reference TRBV5-4 and TRBJ1-2, is ETGVTQSPTHLIKTRGQQVTLRCSSQSGHNTVSWYQQALGQGPQFIFQYYREEENGRGNFPPRFSGLQFPNYSSELNVNALELDDSALYLCASSRPQDRGTYGYTFGSGTRLTVV.